This entry is about one TCR beta chain. Its target is unknown. In the study's own analysis: It was from CDR3 differences across clinicopathological groups that a distant-metastasis classifier for papillary thyroid cancer was built. TCRdb reanalyzed the PCR reads via MiXCR. TCRdb's processing, not the authors', yielded these V and J calls. The data contain tens of thousands of clones, roughly 24% of them singletons. The data originate from a study of metastatic and nonmetastatic thyroid tumors. Study information: Comparative analysis of repertoires was undertaken across blood and tumor or nodule tissue obtained from malignant and benign thyroid patients.

The CDR3 consists of 14 residues. Trimming took off 7 bases at V and 4 bases at J, with 15 bases between the two ends. The germline V gene encodes CDR1 SGHTA and CDR2 FQGTGA. Study-level points and caveats: Malignant thyroid tumors reportedly had TCR beta diversity that was significantly higher than in benign nodules, in blood and tumor.

All patients were untreated before thyroid surgery. Source material: tumor tissue. The receptor's source is a female donor with papillary thyroid cancer or a benign thyroid nodule (not recorded which). Some clones in this sample may be carry-over from other donors' samples. The chain uses TRBV7-3 and TRBJ2-3; weak D call: TRBD2 (5 bases). The CDR3 DNA is TGTGCCAGCATCGGGGTTCCTTGGGCAGATACGCAGTATTTT. Its translation is CASIGVPWADTQYF.